The rows below give T cell receptor beta chains drawn from one sample of a study of shared clonotypes between healthy human individuals. Sequencing was performed with immunoSEQ multiplex PCR; in TCRdb, only in-frame clones are kept and a portion is missing. The repertoire holds 1.4 million or so clones, approximately 98.5% seen once, with about 0.4% in the top ten. Material for sequencing was naive CD4+ T cells sorted from blood. These receptors came from a young man in good health. Both conserved end residues are part of each CDR3. Each record gives: clone size, D gene, J gene, V gene, CDR3 length, CDR3 DNA, CDR3 protein. A D gene is named only where the DNA matches it firmly. Clone size is shown for a subset of rows, as once, few, many or a class of expanded clone.

>once|TRBD2|TRBJ2-7|TRBV7-8|16
TGTGCCAGCAGCTTAGCCGGGACTAGCGGGACCTACGAGCAGTACTTC
CASSLAGTSGTYEQYF
>-|-|TRBJ2-7|TRBV2|20
TGTGCCAGCAGTCGGGGGGCCCATCTTAGGTTCGCGGAACGATTATACGAGCAGTACTTC
CASSRGAHLRFAERLYEQYF
>-|-|TRBJ2-3|TRBV4-1|14
TGCGCCAGCAGCCCGCCGAGACTAGCAGATACGCAGTATTTT
CASSPPRLADTQYF
>-|-|TRBJ2-7|TRBV28|12
TGTGCCAGCACGGGGTCTCCCTACGAGCAGTACTTC
CASTGSPYEQYF
>once|-|TRBJ1-2|TRBV21-1|13
TGTGCCAGAGGACAGCCGACTAACTATGGCTACACCTTC
CARGQPTNYGYTF
>-|TRBD2|TRBJ2-3|TRBV5-6|16
TGTGCCAGCAGTCCTGGACTAGCCCCTAGCACAGATACGCAGTATTTT
CASSPGLAPSTDTQYF
>-|TRBD2|TRBJ2-2|TRBV5-4|16
TGTGCCAGCAGCTTGGATGGACTAGCGAGCACCGGGGAGCTGTTTTTT
CASSLDGLASTGELFF
>-|-|TRBJ2-1|TRBV7-9|14
TGTGCCAGCAGCTTAGAGATCTCCTACAATGAGCAGTTCTTC
CASSLEISYNEQFF
>-|-|TRBJ2-4|TRBV19|15
TGTGCCAGTAAGGTTGGGACACACGCCAAAAACATTCAGTACTTC
CASKVGTHAKNIQYF
>-|-|TRBJ2-1|TRBV18|15
TGTGCCAGCTCACCTAAAGGGACGCGGGGCGATGAGCAGTTCTTC
CASSPKGTRGDEQFF